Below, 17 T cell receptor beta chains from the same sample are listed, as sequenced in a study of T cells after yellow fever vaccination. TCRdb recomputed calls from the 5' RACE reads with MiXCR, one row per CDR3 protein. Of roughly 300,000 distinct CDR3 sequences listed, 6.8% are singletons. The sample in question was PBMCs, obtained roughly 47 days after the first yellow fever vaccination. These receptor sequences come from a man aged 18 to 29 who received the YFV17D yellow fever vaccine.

DNA of the CDR3: TGCAGCGTTTTTCGGCGTGGGCTAGGCACTGAAGCTTTCTTT. Amino acid sequence: CSVFRRGLGTEAFF. J is TRBJ1-1 and V is TRBV29-1; no definite D call. The CDR3 loop spans 14 amino acids. Trimming removed 5 bases at V and 4 bases at J, with 17 bases between. CDR1 is SQVTM, CDR2 ANQGSEA, per germline.

In DNA form, the CDR3 reads TGTGCCAGCAGCTCCCAGTCCCAGGGCCATGAGCAGTTCTTC. Protein sequence: CASSSQSQGHEQFF. This chain uses TRBV9 with TRBJ2-1; possible D gene TRBD1, 5 bases. Germline V gene sequence: CDR1 SGDLS, CDR2 YYNGEE. The CDR3 length is 14 residues. Deletions cut 4 bases from V and 8 bases from J, with 16 bases between.

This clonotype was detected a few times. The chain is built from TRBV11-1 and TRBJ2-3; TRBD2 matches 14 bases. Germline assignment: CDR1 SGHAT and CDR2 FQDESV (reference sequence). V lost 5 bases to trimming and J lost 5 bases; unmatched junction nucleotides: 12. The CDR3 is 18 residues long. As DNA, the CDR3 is TGTGCCAGCAGCCCGAGAGGACTAGCGGGGGGATCGGGAGATACGCAGTATTTT. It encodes CASSPRGLAGGSGDTQYF.

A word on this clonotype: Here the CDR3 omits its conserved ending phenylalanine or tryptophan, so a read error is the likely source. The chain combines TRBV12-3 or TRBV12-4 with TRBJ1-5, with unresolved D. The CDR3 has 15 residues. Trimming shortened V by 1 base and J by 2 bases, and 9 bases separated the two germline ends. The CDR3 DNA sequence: TGTGCCAGCAGTTTAGAAGGGCAGGGCAATCAGCCCCAGCATTCT. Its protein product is CASSLEGQGNQPQHS.

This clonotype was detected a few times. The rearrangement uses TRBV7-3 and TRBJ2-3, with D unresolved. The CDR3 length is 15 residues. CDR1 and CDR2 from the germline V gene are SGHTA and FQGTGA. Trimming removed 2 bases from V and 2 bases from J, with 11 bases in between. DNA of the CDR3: TGTGCCAGCAGCTTAGGGGTGAAGGCCACAGATACGCAGTATTTT. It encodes CASSLGVKATDTQYF. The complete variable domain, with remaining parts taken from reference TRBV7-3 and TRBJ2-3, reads GAGVSQTPSNKVTEKGKYVELRCDPISGHTALYWYRQSLGQGPEFLIYFQGTGAADDSGLPNDRFFAVRPEGSVSTLKIQRTERGDSAVYLCASSLGVKATDTQYFGPGTRLTVL.

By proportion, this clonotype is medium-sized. CDR3 nucleotide sequence: TGTGCCAGCAGCTTGGGCAGGGGGTATGAGACCCAGTACTTC. It codes for CASSLGRGYETQYF. The chain has TRBV5-6 and TRBJ2-5; 7 nucleotides agree with TRBD1. This CDR3 is built from 14 residues. In germline, CDR1 is SGHDT, CDR2 YYEEEE. The trim removed 0 bases at V and 5 bases at J, leaving 4 bases unmatched.

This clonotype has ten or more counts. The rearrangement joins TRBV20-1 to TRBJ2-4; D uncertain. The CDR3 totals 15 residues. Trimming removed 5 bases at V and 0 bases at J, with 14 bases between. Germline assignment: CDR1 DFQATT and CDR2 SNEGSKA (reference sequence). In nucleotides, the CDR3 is TGCAGTGCTGGGAACCTACCTCTAGCCAAAAACATTCAGTACTTC. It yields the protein CSAGNLPLAKNIQYF.

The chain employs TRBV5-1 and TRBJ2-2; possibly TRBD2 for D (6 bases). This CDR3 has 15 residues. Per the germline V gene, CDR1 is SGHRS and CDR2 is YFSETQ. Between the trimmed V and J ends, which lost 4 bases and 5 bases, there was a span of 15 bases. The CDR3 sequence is CASSLRRDGTGELFF. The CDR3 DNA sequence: TGCGCCAGCAGCCTAAGGAGGGATGGTACCGGGGAGCTGTTTTTT.

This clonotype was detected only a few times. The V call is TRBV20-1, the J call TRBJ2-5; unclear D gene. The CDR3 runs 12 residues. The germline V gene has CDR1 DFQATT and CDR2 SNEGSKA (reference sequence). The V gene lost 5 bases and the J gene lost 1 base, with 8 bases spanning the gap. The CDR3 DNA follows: TGCAGTGCTTACGACCGCCAAGAGACCCAGTACTTC. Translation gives CSAYDRQETQYF.

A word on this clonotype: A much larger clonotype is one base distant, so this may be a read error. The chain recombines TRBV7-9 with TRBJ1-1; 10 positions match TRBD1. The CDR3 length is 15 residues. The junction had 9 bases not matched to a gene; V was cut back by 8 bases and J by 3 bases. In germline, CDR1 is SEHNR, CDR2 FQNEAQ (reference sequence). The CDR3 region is CASGGTGVSDTEAFF. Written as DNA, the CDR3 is TGTGCCAGCGGCGGGACAGGGGTTTCGGACACTGAAGCTTTCTTT.

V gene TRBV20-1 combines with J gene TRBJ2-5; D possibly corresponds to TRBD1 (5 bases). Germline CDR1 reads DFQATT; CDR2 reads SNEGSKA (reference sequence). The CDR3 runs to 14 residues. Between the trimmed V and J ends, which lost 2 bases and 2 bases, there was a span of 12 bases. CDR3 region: CSARQGISQETQYF. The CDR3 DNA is TGCAGTGCTAGACAGGGTATAAGTCAAGAGACCCAGTACTTC.

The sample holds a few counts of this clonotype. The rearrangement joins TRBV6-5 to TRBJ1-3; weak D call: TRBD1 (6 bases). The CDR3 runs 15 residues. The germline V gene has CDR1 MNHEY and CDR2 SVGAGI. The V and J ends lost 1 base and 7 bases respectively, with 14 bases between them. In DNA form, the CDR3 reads TGTGCCAGCAGTTACTGGGGCAAAGGGGGTAACACCATATATTTT. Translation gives CASSYWGKGGNTIYF.

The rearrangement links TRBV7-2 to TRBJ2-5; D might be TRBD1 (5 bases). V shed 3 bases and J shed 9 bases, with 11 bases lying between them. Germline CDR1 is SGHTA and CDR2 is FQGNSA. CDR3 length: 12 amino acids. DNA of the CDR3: TGTGCCAGCAGCTTTGATGTGGGGCCCCAGTACTTC. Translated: CASSFDVGPQYF.

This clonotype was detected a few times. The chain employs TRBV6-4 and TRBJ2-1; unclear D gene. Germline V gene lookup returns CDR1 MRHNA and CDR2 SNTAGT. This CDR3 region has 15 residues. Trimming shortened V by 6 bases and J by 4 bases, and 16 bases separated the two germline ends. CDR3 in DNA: TGTGCCAGCAGCGAGTCGTTGGATCCTTACAATGAGCAGTTCTTC. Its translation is CASSESLDPYNEQFF.

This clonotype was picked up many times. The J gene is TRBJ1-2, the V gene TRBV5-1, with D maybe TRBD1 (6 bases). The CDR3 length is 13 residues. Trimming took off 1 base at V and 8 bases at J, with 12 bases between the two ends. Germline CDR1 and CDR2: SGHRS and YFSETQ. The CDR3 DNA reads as TGCGCCAGCAGCTTGACGGGGGCGTCAGGCTACACCTTC. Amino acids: CASSLTGASGYTF.

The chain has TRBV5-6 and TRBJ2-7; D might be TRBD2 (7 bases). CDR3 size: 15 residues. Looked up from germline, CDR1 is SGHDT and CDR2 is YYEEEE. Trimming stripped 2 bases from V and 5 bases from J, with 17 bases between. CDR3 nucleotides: TGTGCCAGCAGCTTTGGGGGGGGCGCCTTAGACGAGCAGTACGTC. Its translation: CASSFGGGALDEQYV.

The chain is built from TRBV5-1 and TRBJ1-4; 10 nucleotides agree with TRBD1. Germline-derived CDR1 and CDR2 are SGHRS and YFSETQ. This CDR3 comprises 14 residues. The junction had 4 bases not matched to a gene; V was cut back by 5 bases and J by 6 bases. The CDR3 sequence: CASRKGTGDEKLFF. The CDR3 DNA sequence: TGCGCCAGCAGGAAGGGGACAGGGGATGAAAAACTGTTTTTT.